Given below is one TCR beta chain in context. The record originates from a study of T-cell reconstitution after alpha-beta-depleted transplantation in children. Trimming shortened V by 4 bases and J by 9 bases, and 11 bases separated the two germline ends. CDR1 is SGHRS and CDR2 is YFSETQ in the germline V gene. The CDR3 loop spans 13 amino acids. Unique molecular identifiers were incorporated during preparation of the TCRbeta library. TCRdb re-called the PCR reads through MiXCR, storing one row per CDR3 protein. Among approximately 350,000 distinct CDR3 sequences listed, less than 15% were seen once.

The sequenced sample was PBMCs, obtained from the stem cell graft. The chain carries TRBV5-1 and TRBJ1-6, with D possibly TRBD1 on 6 matching bases. This clonotype was obtained from a human donor who donated a stem cell graft to a child with Fanconi anemia. This chain's CDR3 is CASSLDRSSPLHF. Written as DNA, the CDR3 is TGCGCCAGCAGCCTGGACAGAAGTTCACCCCTCCACTTT. The full variable domain, rest sourced from reference TRBV5-1 and TRBJ1-6, is KAGVTQTPRYLIKTRGQQVTLSCSPISGHRSVSWYQQTPGQGLQFLFEYFSETQRNKGNFPGRFSGRQFSNSRSEMNVSTLELGDSALYLCASSLDRSSPLHFGNGTRLTVT.